The next 14 T cell receptor beta chains were all read from a single sample in a study of neurological immune-mediated disorders. TCRdb reanalysed the 5' RACE reads using MiXCR and keeps one entry per CDR3 protein. The table records tens of thousands of distinct CDR3 sequences, 6.5% to 8.5% of them present only once. Sequencing was done on a sample of PBMCs. The receptors shown here come from a woman between 35 and 50 years old in good health.

In its sample, this clonotype was seen many times. This chain links TRBV28 with TRBJ2-5; 8 bases match TRBD1. The CDR3 sequence is 16 residues long. Losses at the gene ends were 7 bases for V and 1 base for J; bases not matched to a gene: 11. Germline CDR1 is MDHEN and CDR2 is SYDVKM. The CDR3 reads CASTGIGTGLQETQYF. DNA for the CDR3: TGTGCCAGCACCGGAATAGGGACAGGTCTCCAAGAGACCCAGTACTTC.

This clonotype is medium-sized by share. V is TRBV9 and J is TRBJ1-2; D ambiguous. The germline V gene encodes CDR1 SGDLS and CDR2 YYNGEE. This CDR3 spans 12 amino acids. Trimming shortened V by 3 bases and J by 2 bases, and 5 bases separated the two germline ends. CDR3: CASSGTNYGYTF. CDR3 sequence (DNA): TGTGCCAGCAGCGGGACGAACTATGGCTACACCTTC.

This clonotype was seen only a few times. V usage is TRBV18 and J usage is TRBJ2-7; D possibly matches TRBD1 or TRBD2 (5 bases each). This CDR3 is built from 14 residues. Trimming removed 4 bases from V and 1 base from J, with 11 bases in between. CDR1 and CDR2 from the germline V gene are KGHSH and LQKENI. The CDR3 DNA reads TGTGCCAGCTCACAGGGACCCGGTTCCTACGAGCAGTACTTC. Residues: CASSQGPGSYEQYF.

This clonotype was counted ten times or more. The rearrangement links TRBV5-6 to TRBJ2-1, with D perhaps matching TRBD1 or TRBD2 (5 bases each). The ends were cut back, 4 bases at V and 1 base at J, with 12 bases in the middle. The CDR3 covers 15 residues. The germline V gene encodes CDR1 SGHDT and CDR2 YYEEEE. The CDR3 loop is CASSPGTDSYNEQFF. In nucleotides, the CDR3 is TGTGCCAGCAGCCCCGGGACCGATTCCTACAATGAGCAGTTCTTC. Supplemented by reference TRBV5-6 and TRBJ2-1, the full variable domain reads DAGVTQSPTHLIKTRGQQVTLRCSPKSGHDTVSWYQQALGQGPQFIFQYYEEEERQRGNFPDRFSGHQFPNYSSELNVNALLLGDSALYLCASSPGTDSYNEQFFGPGTRLTVL.

This clonotype was picked up many times. The chain joins TRBV5-1 to TRBJ1-1; D is undetermined. The CDR3 covers 12 residues. Germline values: CDR1 SGHRS, CDR2 YFSETQ. The V gene lost 5 bases and the J gene lost 1 base, with 6 bases spanning the gap. Here the CDR3 DNA reads TGCGCCAGCAGAAACCAGAACACTGAAGCTTTCTTT. Translated: CASRNQNTEAFF. Full variable domain (remainder filled in from reference TRBV5-1 and TRBJ1-1): KAGVTQTPRYLIKTRGQQVTLSCSPISGHRSVSWYQQTPGQGLQFLFEYFSETQRNKGNFPGRFSGRQFSNSRSEMNVSTLELGDSALYLCASRNQNTEAFFGQGTRLTVV.

The table lists this clonotype with many counts. This sequence joins TRBV15 and TRBJ1-5; D possibly corresponds to TRBD1 (5 bases). Per the germline V gene, CDR1 is LNHNV and CDR2 is YYDKDF (reference sequence). V was clipped by 1 base and J by 6 bases, with 10 bases between them. There are 14 residues in the CDR3. The CDR3 sequence: CATSRGGLSQPQHF. The CDR3 DNA follows: TGTGCCACCAGCAGAGGGGGCCTCAGTCAGCCCCAGCATTTT.

This clonotype has ten or more counts. V and J are TRBV13 and TRBJ1-1; D remains unclear. This CDR3 spans 13 amino acids. CDR1 PRHDT and CDR2 FYEKMQ come from the germline V gene (reference sequence). Deletions cut 5 bases from V and 2 bases from J, with 9 bases between. This CDR3 reads CASSPGPNTEAFF. CDR3 nucleotides: TGTGCCAGCAGCCCCGGACCCAACACTGAAGCTTTCTTT.

This clonotype was observed many times. The chain recombines TRBV3-1 with TRBJ2-3; D may be TRBD1 (5 bases). V dropped 1 base and J dropped 2 bases, with 10 bases sitting between them. There are 15 residues in the CDR3. CDR1 and CDR2 from the germline V gene are LGHDT and YNNKEL (reference sequence). DNA of the CDR3: TGTGCCAGCAGCCAAGGACAGCTCCCCACAGATACGCAGTATTTT. Residues: CASSQGQLPTDTQYF.

This clonotype was seen many times. The CDR3 spells CSARDSRGSTDTQYF. In nucleotides, the CDR3 is TGCAGTGCTAGAGATTCCCGCGGGAGCACAGATACGCAGTATTTT. This sequence joins TRBV20-1 and TRBJ2-3, with D possibly TRBD2 on 5 matching bases. The ends were cut back, 0 bases at V and 0 bases at J, with 10 bases in the middle. This CDR3 region has 15 residues. Germline V gives CDR1 DFQATT, CDR2 SNEGSKA (reference sequence).

This clonotype is medium-sized by share. For the CDR3, the DNA is TGTGCCAGCAGCTTAAGAGACGAGCAGTACTTC. Amino acid sequence: CASSLRDEQYF. The chain employs TRBV7-2 and TRBJ2-7, with D unclear. CDR1 and CDR2 (germline): SGHTA, FQGNSA. The CDR3 contains 11 residues. The ends were cut back, 2 bases at V and 5 bases at J, with 4 bases in the middle.

This clonotype occurred many times. V and J are TRBV3-1 and TRBJ2-7; D remains unclear. The V and J ends lost 1 base and 7 bases respectively, with 11 bases between them. Germline CDR1 LGHDT, CDR2 YNNKEL (reference sequence). CDR3 length: 13 residues. This CDR3 is CASSQVTVGEQYF. CDR3 in DNA: TGTGCCAGCAGCCAAGTAACGGTCGGAGAGCAGTACTTC.

This clonotype was recorded at least ten times. The V call is TRBV3-1, the J call TRBJ2-3; D perhaps matches TRBD2 (5 bases). Germline V gene lookup returns CDR1 LGHDT and CDR2 YNNKEL (reference sequence). V was clipped by 0 bases and J by 3 bases, with 10 bases between them. This CDR3 has 15 residues. The chain's CDR3 is CASSQEGSATDTQYF. The CDR3 region has the DNA TGTGCCAGCAGCCAAGAAGGGAGTGCAACAGATACGCAGTATTTT.

This clonotype was seen ten or more times. J is TRBJ2-3 and V is TRBV6-5; no reliable D call. Germline CDR1 is MNHEY and CDR2 is SVGAGI. The CDR3 is made up of 16 amino acids. Trimming stripped 0 bases from V and 4 bases from J, with 14 bases between. The CDR3 DNA reads as TGTGCCAGCAGTTACTCTAGAGGCCCTAGAGCAGATACGCAGTATTTT. Its protein product is CASSYSRGPRADTQYF.

This clonotype was observed at least ten times. The V gene is TRBV7-2, the J gene TRBJ2-3, with D possibly being TRBD2 (5 bases). From germline, CDR1 is SGHTA and CDR2 FQGNSA. This CDR3 comprises 13 residues. V gave up 6 bases and J gave up 2 bases, with 9 bases separating them. The CDR3 DNA is TGTGCCAGCAGGGGCGGACTCACAGATACGCAGTATTTT. Its protein product is CASRGGLTDTQYF.